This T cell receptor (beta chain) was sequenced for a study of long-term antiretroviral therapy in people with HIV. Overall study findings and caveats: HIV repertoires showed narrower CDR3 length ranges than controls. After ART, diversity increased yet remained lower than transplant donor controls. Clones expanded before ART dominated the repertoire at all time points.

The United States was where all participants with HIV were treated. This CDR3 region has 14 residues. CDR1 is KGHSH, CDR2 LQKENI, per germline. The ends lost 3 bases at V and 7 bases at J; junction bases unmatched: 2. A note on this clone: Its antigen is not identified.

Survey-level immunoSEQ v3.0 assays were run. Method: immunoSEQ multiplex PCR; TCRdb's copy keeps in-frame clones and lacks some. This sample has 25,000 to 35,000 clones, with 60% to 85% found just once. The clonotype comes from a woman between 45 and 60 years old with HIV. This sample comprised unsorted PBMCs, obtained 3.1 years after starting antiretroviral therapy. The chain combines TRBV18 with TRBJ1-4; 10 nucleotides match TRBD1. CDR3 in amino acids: CASSPGTGVEKLFF. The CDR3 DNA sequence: TGTGCCAGCTCACCCGGGACAGGGGTTGAAAAACTGTTTTTT.